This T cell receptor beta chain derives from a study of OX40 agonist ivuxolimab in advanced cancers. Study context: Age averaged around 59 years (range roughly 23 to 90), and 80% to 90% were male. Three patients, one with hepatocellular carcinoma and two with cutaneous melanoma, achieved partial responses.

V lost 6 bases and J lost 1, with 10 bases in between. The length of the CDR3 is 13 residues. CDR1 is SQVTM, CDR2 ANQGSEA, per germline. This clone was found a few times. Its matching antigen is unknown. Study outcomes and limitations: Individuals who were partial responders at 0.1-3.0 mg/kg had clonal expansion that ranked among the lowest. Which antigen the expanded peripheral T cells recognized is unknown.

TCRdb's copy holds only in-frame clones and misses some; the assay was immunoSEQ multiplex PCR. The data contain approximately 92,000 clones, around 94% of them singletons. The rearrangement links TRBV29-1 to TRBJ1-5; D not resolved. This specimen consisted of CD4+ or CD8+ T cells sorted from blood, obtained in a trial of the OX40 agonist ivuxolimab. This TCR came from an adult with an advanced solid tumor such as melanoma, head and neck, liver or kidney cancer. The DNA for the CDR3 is TGCAGCGTCCAGGACGGGAGCAATCAGCCCCAGCATTTT. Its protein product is CSVQDGSNQPQHF.